The source of this TCR beta chain is a study of Ad26.COV2.S vaccination and SARS-CoV-2 variants (dated by TCRdb to 2020 to 2023). General notes on the study: Donors in the vaccine arm were drawn from COV1001, a phase I-IIa trial of Ad26.COV2.S in healthy adults that was multicentre, randomized, double-blind and placebo-controlled. Ad26.COV2.S was administered intramuscularly at a dose of 5x10^10 or 1x10^11 viral particles, either as one shot or as two shots given 56 days apart. TCRbeta repertoire sequencing served as the tool for gauging how specific and how broad the SARS-CoV-2-reactive T cell receptors were following Ad26.COV2.S vaccination. A total of 32 samples were included in the TCR-sequenced set, comprising some 20 Ad26.COV2.S vaccine recipients, 5 placebo recipients and 8 SARS-CoV-2 convalescent individuals. Participants in the trial were split at random into five groups of five each, receiving low-dose or high-dose Ad26.COV2.S once or twice, or else placebo on both occasions. Blinding of investigators to trial group allocation was maintained during experiments and outcome assessment. Study-level results and caveats: The authors noted that the TCR breadth and depth analyses may have underestimated total T cell responses. Substantial breadth of spike-specific CD8+ and CD4+ T cell responses was reported after vaccination. Higher spike-specific TCR breadth was observed in Ad26.COV2.S recipients than in placebo recipients (P = 0.0014). The study lacked the statistical power to compare responses across vaccine doses or regimens. Comparable non-spike TCR breadth was observed between vaccine and placebo recipients, consistent with only spike being contained in the vaccine.

Cut back by 6 bases and 10 bases, the V and J ends lie 7 bases apart. Via the germline V gene, CDR1 is MDHEN and CDR2 SYDVKM. The CDR3 runs 10 residues from the cysteine to the phenylalanine. Just CDR3 DNA is preserved here, 30 bases in frame from base 1. Worth noting for this clone: The antigen this receptor binds is unknown. No base qualities exist here, and no much larger clone lies one base off it.

TCRbeta CDR3 regions were sequenced with the immunoSEQ Assay. After extraction, genomic DNA underwent amplification by bias-controlled multiplex PCR, followed by high-throughput sequencing. Regarding the original processing steps: To quantify the absolute abundance of every unique TCRbeta CDR3 region, sequences were collapsed and filtered. T cell fraction was estimated by normalizing TCRbeta template counts to usable DNA, which was measured by amplifying reference genes present in all nucleated cells. Repertoire TCRs were annotated as SARS-CoV-2-specific when V gene, CDR3 amino acid sequence and J gene were exactly matched to a known reactive TCR set. The reference SARS-CoV-2 TCR set came from MIRA and was filtered for enrichment in COVID-19-positive ImmuneCODE repertoires, removing public or cross-reactive TCRs. Using the MIRA antigens, annotated TCRs were further analysed by specific ORF or by position within an ORF. Breadth was defined as the number of annotated unique rearrangements divided by the total number of unique productive rearrangements, and depth was defined as the summed frequency of the annotated unique rearrangements. Group comparisons of TCR breadth used two-sided Wilcoxon rank-sum tests. TCRdb mirrors the immuneACCESS table, restricted to in-frame sequences. Some clones are absent from its copies; in checked studies, under half trace to an unresolved V gene, and the reason for the others is unknown. That table supplies the V and J calls and clone size; D and trimming were determined from the DNA. Here the sample has some 340,000 clones; approximately 86% occur a single time. Of the sample, 2.1% falls within the top ten clones.

The treatment or condition label for this specimen denotes: some 20 received Ad26.COV2.S at low or high dose, single or two shots; roughly five received placebo; per-sample allocation not given. Repertoires of vaccine and placebo recipients were sequenced from samples taken on day 63 after the first injection. Between 29 July and 7 August 2020, Cohort 1b enrolled 20 to 30 adults aged 18-55 years at one site in Boston, USA. Ad26.COV2.S was a replication-incompetent adenovirus type 26 vector expressing a prefusion-stabilized SARS-CoV-2 spike protein from the original Wuhan strain. In this chain, TRBV28 is recombined with TRBJ2-1, with the D segment possibly TRBD1 or TRBD2, each aligning over 6 bases. Specimen: peripheral blood, collected in a trial of Ad26.COV2.S vaccine versus placebo. This TCR was sampled from a person between 18 and 59 years old who received the Ad26.COV2.S COVID-19 vaccine or a placebo. The CDR3 in this case is CASRGGEQFF. Here is the DNA: TGTGCCAGCAGGGGGGGCGAGCAGTTCTTC.